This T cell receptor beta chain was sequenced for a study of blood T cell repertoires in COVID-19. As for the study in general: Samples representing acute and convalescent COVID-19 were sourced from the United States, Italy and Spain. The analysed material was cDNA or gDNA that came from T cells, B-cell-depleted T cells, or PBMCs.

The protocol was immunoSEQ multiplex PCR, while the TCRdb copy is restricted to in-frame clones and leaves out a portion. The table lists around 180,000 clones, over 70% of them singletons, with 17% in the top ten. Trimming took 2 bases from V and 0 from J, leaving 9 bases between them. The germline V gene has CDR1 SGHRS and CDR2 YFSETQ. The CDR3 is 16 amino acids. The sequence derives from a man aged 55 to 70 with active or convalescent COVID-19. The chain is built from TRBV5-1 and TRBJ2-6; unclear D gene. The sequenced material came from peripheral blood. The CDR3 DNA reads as TGCGCCAGCAGCTTCCCGATGAGCTCTGGGGCCAACGTCCTGACTTTC. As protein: CASSFPMSSGANVLTF.